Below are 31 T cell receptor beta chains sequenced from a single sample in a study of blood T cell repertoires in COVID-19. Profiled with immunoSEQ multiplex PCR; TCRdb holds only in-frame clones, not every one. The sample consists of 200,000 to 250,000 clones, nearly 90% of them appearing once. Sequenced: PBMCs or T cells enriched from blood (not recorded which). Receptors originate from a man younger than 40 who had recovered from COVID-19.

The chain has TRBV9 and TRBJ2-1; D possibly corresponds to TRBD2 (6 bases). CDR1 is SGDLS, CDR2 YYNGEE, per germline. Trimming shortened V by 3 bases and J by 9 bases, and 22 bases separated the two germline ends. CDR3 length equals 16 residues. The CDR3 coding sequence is TGTGCCAGCAGCGCGGGAGTGAGGGAGTCCGGAACTGAGCAGTTCTTC. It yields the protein CASSAGVRESGTEQFF.

DNA for the CDR3: TGTGCCAGCCGGGGGTACTACGAGCAGTACTTC. Its protein is CASRGYYEQYF. The chain combines TRBV6-5 with TRBJ2-7; a possible D gene is TRBD2 (6 bases). The length of the CDR3 is 11 residues. V was clipped by 8 bases and J by 3 bases, with 8 bases between them. CDR1 and CDR2 (germline): MNHEY, SVGAGI.

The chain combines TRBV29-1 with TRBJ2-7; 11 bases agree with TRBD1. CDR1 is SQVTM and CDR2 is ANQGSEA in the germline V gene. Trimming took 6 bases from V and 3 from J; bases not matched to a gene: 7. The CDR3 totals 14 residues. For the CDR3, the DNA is TGCAGCGTCGGCCGGGACAGGGGGATCTACGAGCAGTACTTC. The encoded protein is CSVGRDRGIYEQYF.

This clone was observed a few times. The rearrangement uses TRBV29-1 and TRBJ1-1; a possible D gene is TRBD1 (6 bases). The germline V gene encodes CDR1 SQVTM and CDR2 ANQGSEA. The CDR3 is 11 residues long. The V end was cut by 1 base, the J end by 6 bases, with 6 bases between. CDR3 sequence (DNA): TGCAGCGTTGAAGGACAGGCTGAAGCTTTCTTT. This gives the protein CSVEGQAEAFF.

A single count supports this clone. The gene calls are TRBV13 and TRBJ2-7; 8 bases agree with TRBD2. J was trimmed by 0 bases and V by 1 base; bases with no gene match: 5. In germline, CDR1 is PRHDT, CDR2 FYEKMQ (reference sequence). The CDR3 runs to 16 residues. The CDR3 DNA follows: TGTGCCAGCAGCTTAGCGGGCGGGAGGCACTCCTACGAGCAGTACTTC. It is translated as CASSLAGGRHSYEQYF.

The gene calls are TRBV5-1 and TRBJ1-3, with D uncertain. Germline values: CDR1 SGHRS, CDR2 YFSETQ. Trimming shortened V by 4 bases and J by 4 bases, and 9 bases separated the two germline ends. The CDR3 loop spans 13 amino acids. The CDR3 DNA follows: TGCGCCAGCAGCCCTACCCTCGGAAACACCATATATTTT. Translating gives CASSPTLGNTIYF.

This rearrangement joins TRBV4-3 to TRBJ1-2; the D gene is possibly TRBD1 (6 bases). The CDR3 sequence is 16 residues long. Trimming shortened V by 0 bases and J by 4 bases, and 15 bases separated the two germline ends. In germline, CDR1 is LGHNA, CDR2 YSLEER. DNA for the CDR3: TGCGCCAGCAGCCAAGATCGATCAACAGGGATCTATGGCTACACCTTC. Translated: CASSQDRSTGIYGYTF.

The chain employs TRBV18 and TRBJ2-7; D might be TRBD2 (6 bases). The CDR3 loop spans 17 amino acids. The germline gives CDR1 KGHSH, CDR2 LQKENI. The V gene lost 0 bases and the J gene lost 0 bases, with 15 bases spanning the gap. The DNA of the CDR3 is TGTGCCAGCTCACCACCGGGGTCGGGGGTAAACTCCTACGAGCAGTACTTC. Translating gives CASSPPGSGVNSYEQYF.

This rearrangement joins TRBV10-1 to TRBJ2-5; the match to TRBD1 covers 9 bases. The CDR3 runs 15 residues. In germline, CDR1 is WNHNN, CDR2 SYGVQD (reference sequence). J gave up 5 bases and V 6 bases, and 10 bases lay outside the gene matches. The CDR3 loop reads CASSAGQGIEETQYF. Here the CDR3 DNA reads TGCGCCAGCAGCGCGGGACAGGGTATTGAGGAGACCCAGTACTTC.

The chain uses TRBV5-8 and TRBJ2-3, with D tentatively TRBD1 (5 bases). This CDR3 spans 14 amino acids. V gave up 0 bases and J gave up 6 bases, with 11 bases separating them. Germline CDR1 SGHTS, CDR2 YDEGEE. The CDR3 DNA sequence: TGTGCCAGCAGCTTGGAGGGGCGACTTGATACGCAGTATTTT. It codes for CASSLEGRLDTQYF.

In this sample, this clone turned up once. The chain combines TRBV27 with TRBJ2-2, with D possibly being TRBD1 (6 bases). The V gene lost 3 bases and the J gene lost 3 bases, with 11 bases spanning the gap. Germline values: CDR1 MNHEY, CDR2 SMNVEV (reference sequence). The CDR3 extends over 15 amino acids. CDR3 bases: TGTGCCAGCAGTTTGTGGGGGCCGGACACCGGGGAGCTGTTTTTT. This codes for CASSLWGPDTGELFF.

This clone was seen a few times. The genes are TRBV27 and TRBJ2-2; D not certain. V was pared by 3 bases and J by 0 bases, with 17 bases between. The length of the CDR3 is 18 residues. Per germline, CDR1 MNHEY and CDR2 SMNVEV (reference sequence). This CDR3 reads CASSFRPTRIPNTGELFF. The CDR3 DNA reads TGTGCCAGCAGTTTTAGGCCAACCAGGATCCCGAACACCGGGGAGCTGTTTTTT.

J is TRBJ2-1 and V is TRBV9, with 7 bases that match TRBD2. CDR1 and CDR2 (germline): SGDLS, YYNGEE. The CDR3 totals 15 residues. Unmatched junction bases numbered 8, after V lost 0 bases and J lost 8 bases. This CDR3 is CASSVGGRNTHEQFF. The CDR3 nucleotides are TGTGCCAGCAGCGTAGGCGGGAGAAATACCCATGAGCAGTTCTTC.

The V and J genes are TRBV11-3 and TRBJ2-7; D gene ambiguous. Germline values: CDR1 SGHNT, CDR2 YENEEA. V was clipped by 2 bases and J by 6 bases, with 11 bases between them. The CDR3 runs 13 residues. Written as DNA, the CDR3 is TGTGCCAGCAGCTTATCCCTACCTAGCGAGCAGTACTTC. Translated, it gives CASSLSLPSEQYF.

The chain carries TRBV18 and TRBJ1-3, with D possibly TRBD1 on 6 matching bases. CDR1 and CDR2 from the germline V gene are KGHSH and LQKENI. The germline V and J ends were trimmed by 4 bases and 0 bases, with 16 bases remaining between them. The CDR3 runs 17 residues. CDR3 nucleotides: TGTGCCAGCTCACTAGGACAGCCAGCGAGCTCTGGAAACACCATATATTTT. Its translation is CASSLGQPASSGNTIYF.

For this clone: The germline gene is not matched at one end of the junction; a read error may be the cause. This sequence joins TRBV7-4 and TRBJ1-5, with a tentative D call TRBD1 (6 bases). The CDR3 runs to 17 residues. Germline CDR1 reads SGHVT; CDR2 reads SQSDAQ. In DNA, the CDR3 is TGCGCCAGCCCCCCCGCACACGGGGGGGGCAGCAATCAGCCCCAGCATTTT. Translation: CASPPAHGGGSNQPQHF.

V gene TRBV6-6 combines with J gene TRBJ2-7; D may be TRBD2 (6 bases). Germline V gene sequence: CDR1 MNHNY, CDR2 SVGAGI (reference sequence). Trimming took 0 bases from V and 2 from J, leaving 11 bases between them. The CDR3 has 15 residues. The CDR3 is CASSYSEEGTYEQYF. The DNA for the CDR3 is TGTGCCAGCAGTTACTCGGAGGAGGGCACCTACGAGCAGTACTTC.

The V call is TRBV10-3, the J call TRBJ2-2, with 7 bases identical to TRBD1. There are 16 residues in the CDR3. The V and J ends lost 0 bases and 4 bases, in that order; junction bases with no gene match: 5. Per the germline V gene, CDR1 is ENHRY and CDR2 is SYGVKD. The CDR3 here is CAISESRGPSTGELFF. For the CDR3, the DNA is TGTGCCATCAGTGAGTCGAGGGGGCCAAGCACCGGGGAGCTGTTTTTT.

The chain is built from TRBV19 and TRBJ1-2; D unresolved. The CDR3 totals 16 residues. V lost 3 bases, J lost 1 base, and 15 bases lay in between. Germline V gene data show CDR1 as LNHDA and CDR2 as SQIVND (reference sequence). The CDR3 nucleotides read TGTGCCAGTAGTATGTGGGTGAGAGACAATAACTATGGCTACACCTTC. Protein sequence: CASSMWVRDNNYGYTF.

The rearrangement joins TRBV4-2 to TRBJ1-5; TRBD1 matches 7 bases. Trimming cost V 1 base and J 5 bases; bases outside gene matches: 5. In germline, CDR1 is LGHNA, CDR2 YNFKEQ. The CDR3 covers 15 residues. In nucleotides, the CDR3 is TGTGCCAGCAGCCAAGGGCAGGGGGTACATCAGCCCCAGCATTTT. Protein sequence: CASSQGQGVHQPQHF.

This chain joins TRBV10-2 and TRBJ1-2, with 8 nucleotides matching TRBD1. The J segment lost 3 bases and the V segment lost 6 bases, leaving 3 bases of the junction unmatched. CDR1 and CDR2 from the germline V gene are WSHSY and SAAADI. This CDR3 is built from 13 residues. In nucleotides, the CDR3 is TGCGCCAGCAGCCAGGGGGCGGACTATGGCTACACCTTC. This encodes CASSQGADYGYTF.

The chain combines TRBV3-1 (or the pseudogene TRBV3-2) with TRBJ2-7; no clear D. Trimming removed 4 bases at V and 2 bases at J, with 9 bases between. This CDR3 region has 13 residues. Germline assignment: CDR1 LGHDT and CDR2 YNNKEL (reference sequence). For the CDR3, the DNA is TGTGCCAGCAGCCCCTCAGTAACCTACGAGCAGTACTTC. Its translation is CASSPSVTYEQYF.

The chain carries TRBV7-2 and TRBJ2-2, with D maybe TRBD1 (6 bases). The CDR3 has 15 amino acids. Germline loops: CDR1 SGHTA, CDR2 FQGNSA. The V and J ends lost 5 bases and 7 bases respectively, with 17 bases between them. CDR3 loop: CASSPEEHRDGELFF. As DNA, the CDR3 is TGTGCCAGCAGCCCCGAGGAACACAGGGACGGGGAGCTGTTTTTT.

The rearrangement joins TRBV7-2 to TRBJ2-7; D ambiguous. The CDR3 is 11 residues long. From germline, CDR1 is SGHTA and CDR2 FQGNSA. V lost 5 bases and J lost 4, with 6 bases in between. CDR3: CASSRRYEQYF. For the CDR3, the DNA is TGTGCCAGCAGCCGGCGGTACGAGCAGTACTTC.

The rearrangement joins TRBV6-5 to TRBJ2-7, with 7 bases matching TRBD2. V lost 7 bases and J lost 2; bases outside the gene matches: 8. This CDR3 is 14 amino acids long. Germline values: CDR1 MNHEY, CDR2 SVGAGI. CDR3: CASNLGGSTYEQYF. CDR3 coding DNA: TGTGCCAGCAACCTGGGGGGGAGCACCTACGAGCAGTACTTC.

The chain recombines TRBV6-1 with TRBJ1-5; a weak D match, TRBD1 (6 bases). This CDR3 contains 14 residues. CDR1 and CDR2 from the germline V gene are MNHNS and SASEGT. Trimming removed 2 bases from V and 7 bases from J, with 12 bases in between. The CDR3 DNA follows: TGTGCCAGCAGTGAAATTGGTCAGGGGCAGCCCCAGCATTTT. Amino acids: CASSEIGQGQPQHF.

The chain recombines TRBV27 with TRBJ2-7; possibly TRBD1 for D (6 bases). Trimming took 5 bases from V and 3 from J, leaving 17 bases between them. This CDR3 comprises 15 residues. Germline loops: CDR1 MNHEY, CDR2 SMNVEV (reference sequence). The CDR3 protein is CASSQHYRVVYEQYF. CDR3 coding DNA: TGTGCCAGCAGTCAACATTACAGGGTGGTCTACGAGCAGTACTTC.

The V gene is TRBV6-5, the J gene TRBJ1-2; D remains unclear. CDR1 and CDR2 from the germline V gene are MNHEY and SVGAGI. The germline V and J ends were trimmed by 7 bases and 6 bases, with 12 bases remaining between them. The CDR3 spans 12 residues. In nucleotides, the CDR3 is TGTGCCAGCACTGGAGGGTCCCATGGCTACACCTTC. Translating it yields CASTGGSHGYTF.

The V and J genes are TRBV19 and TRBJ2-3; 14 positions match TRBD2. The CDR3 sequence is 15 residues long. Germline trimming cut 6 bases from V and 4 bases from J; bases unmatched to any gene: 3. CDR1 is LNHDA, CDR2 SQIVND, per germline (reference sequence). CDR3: CASRPTSGGADTQYF. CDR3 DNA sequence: TGTGCCAGTAGACCGACTAGCGGGGGGGCAGATACGCAGTATTTT.

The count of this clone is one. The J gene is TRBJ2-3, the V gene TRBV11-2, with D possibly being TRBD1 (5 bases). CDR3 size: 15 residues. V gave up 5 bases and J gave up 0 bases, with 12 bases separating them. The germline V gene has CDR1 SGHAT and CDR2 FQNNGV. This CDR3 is CASSQRGASTDTQYF. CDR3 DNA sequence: TGTGCCAGCAGCCAACGTGGGGCTAGCACAGATACGCAGTATTTT. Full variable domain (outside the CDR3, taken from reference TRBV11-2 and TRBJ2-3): EAGVAQSPRYKIIEKRQSVAFWCNPISGHATLYWYQQILGQGPKLLIQFQNNGVVDDSQLPKDRFSAERLKGVDSTLKIQPAKLEDSAVYLCASSQRGASTDTQYFGPGTRLTVL.

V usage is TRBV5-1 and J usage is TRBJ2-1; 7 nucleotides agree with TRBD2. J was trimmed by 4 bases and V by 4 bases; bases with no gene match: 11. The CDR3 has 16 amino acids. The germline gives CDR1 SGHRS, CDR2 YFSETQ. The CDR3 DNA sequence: TGCGCCAGCAGCCCGTATACGGGAGGAGGGTACAATGAGCAGTTCTTC. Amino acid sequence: CASSPYTGGGYNEQFF.